This entry lists 17 T cell receptor beta chains sequenced from one sample in a study of blood T cell repertoires in COVID-19. TCRdb keeps only in-frame clones here, not all; method: immunoSEQ multiplex PCR. The sample has 110,000 to 150,000 clones; roughly 84% are singletons. Source material: peripheral blood. The receptors shown here come from a human donor in a cohort sampled during active COVID-19.

The chain links TRBV7-2 to TRBJ1-2, with D unresolved. Trimming took off 0 bases at V and 8 bases at J, with 10 bases between the two ends. Germline assignment: CDR1 SGHTA and CDR2 FQGNSA. The length of the CDR3 is 13 residues. The CDR3 DNA reads as TGTGCCAGCAGCTTAGCGTCGGGAAACGGCTACACCTTC. It translates to CASSLASGNGYTF.

The J gene is TRBJ1-2, the V gene TRBV7-3; 10 positions agree with TRBD1. V gave up 9 bases and J gave up 8 bases; unmatched junction bases: 9. This CDR3 has 13 amino acids. Germline lookup yields CDR1 SGHTA and CDR2 FQGTGA. CDR3: CASRQGASGGYTF. The DNA for the CDR3 is TGTGCCAGTCGACAGGGGGCCTCAGGAGGCTACACCTTC.

V is TRBV19 and J is TRBJ2-1, with unresolved D. Germline loops: CDR1 LNHDA, CDR2 SQIVND (reference sequence). Trimming cost V 2 bases and J 10 bases, with 21 bases left between them. The CDR3 covers 16 residues. The CDR3 DNA sequence: TGTGCCAGTAGTATAAGAGGCCGTAACCTAGGTTTGGAGCAGTTCTTC. It is translated as CASSIRGRNLGLEQFF.

DNA of the CDR3: TGTGCCAGCAGCTTAGAGGTCAGGACAGGGGGTATCGAGACCCAGTACTTC. This encodes CASSLEVRTGGIETQYF. The V call is TRBV11-3, the J call TRBJ2-5, with 10 bases lining up with TRBD1. Germline V lookup: CDR1 SGHNT, CDR2 YENEEA. The CDR3 has 17 amino acids. V lost 0 bases, J lost 5 bases, and 9 bases stayed unmatched. The full variable domain, in which reference TRBV11-3 and TRBJ2-5 provide the parts outside the CDR3, is EAGVVQSPRYKIIEKKQPVAFWCNPISGHNTLYWYLQNLGQGPELLIRYENEEAVDDSQLPKDRFSAERLKGVDSTLKIQPAELGDSAVYLCASSLEVRTGGIETQYFGPGTRLLVL.

J is TRBJ1-1 and V is TRBV2; D unclear. V lost 7 bases to trimming and J lost 8 bases, with 17 bases between them. CDR1 and CDR2 from the germline V gene are SNHLY and FYNNEI. CDR3 size: 13 residues. Here the CDR3 DNA reads TGTGCCAGCAACCTTTTGAGTCCTTCCGAAGCTTTCTTT. Residues: CASNLLSPSEAFF.

V is TRBV19 and J is TRBJ2-1, with D possibly TRBD2 on 5 matching bases. This CDR3 comprises 13 residues. V lost 3 bases and J 4 bases, leaving 7 bases between the germline ends. Germline lookup yields CDR1 LNHDA and CDR2 SQIVND (reference sequence). CDR3 in amino acids: CASSMDLYNEQFF. The CDR3 DNA follows: TGTGCCAGTAGTATGGACTTGTACAATGAGCAGTTCTTC.

The chain joins TRBV2 to TRBJ2-2, with a weak D call TRBD2 (6 bases). Trimming stripped 8 bases from V and 4 bases from J, with 14 bases between. The CDR3 has 14 amino acids. Germline CDR1 reads SNHLY; CDR2 reads FYNNEI. In nucleotides, the CDR3 is TGTGCCAGCTCCGGAGGGGCGGCCACCGGGGAGCTGTTTTTT. It translates to CASSGGAATGELFF.

The V call is TRBV5-1, the J call TRBJ2-7, with a weak D call TRBD2 (5 bases). This CDR3 has 14 amino acids. Trimming stripped 3 bases from V and 2 bases from J, with 12 bases between. CDR1 and CDR2 from the germline V gene are SGHRS and YFSETQ. The CDR3 coding sequence is TGCGCCAGCAGCTCTTCGACGGGGACCTACGAGCAGTACTTC. It yields the protein CASSSSTGTYEQYF.

This sequence joins TRBV19 and TRBJ2-5; TRBD1 agrees at 8 bases. CDR3 size: 15 residues. Germline V CDR1 and CDR2: LNHDA, SQIVND (reference sequence). With V trimmed by 1 base and J by 5 bases, 6 bases remained unmatched. CDR3 loop: CASSIAAGGGETQYF. CDR3 nucleotides: TGTGCCAGTAGTATAGCGGCAGGGGGCGGTGAGACCCAGTACTTC.

The rearrangement links TRBV19 to TRBJ2-7; 7 nucleotides match TRBD1. The CDR3 contains 12 residues. V lost 6 bases to trimming and J lost 7 bases; unmatched junction nucleotides: 6. Germline assignment: CDR1 LNHDA and CDR2 SQIVND (reference sequence). Here the CDR3 reads CASSGTVGEQYF. In DNA, the CDR3 is TGTGCCAGTAGCGGGACAGTGGGTGAGCAGTACTTC.

This chain links TRBV4-3 with TRBJ2-7, with 7 bases fitting TRBD1. CDR1 and CDR2 from the germline V gene are LGHNA and YSLEER. J was trimmed by 3 bases and V by 2 bases; bases with no gene match: 13. The CDR3 sequence is 17 residues long. The CDR3 here is CASSQSPGRDRFYEQYV. The CDR3 region has the DNA TGCGCCAGCAGCCAAAGCCCAGGCCGGGACAGATTCTACGAGCAGTACGTC.

This chain links TRBV7-2 with TRBJ1-3; 8 nucleotides line up with TRBD1. V shed 3 bases, J shed 4 bases, and the junction held 11 bases outside the gene matches. The CDR3 length is 17 residues. The V gene's germline CDR1 is SGHTA and CDR2 FQGNSA. CDR3: CASSLTLTGVAGNTIYF. The CDR3 bases are TGTGCCAGCAGCTTGACTTTGACAGGGGTAGCCGGAAACACCATATATTTT.

The J gene is TRBJ2-1, the V gene TRBV7-3, with TRBD2 matching 8 bases. V lost 2 bases and J lost 7; bases outside the gene matches: 10. Germline-derived CDR1 and CDR2 are SGHTA and FQGTGA. CDR3 size: 16 residues. The CDR3 reads CASSLGTGGPWNEQFF. Here the CDR3 DNA reads TGTGCCAGCAGCTTAGGTACGGGGGGGCCTTGGAATGAGCAGTTCTTC.

About this clone itself: Germline is not matched at one junction end, which may reflect a read error. V is TRBV19 and J is TRBJ1-1, with 7 bases identical to TRBD1. Germline-derived CDR1 and CDR2 are LNHDA and SQIVND (reference sequence). The CDR3 covers 14 residues. The CDR3 spells CASSILRGNAEAFF. The CDR3, as DNA: TGTGCCAGTAGTATTCTCAGGGGGAACGCTGAAGCTTTCTTT.

The chain uses TRBV7-2 and TRBJ1-1; the match to TRBD1 covers 9 bases. The CDR3 length is 15 residues. CDR1 is SGHTA, CDR2 FQGNSA, per germline. Trimming removed 5 bases from V and 4 bases from J; junction bases left unmatched: 8. CDR3 nucleotides: TGTGCCAGCAGCCCTTGGACAGGGGCGGGCACTGAAGCTTTCTTT. Residues: CASSPWTGAGTEAFF.

V is TRBV7-6 and J is TRBJ2-1; 9 nucleotides line up with TRBD2. The germline V gene has CDR1 SGHVS and CDR2 FNYEAQ. V shed 5 bases, J shed 2 bases, and the junction held 4 bases outside the gene matches. This CDR3 is built from 15 residues. The CDR3 reads CASSPSGGTYNEQFF. The CDR3 DNA reads TGTGCCAGCAGCCCCAGCGGGGGGACCTACAATGAGCAGTTCTTC.

This rearrangement joins TRBV23-1 to TRBJ2-3; TRBD2 is a possible D gene (7 bases). TRBV23-1 counts as an open reading frame of uncertain function. The CDR3 loop spans 16 amino acids. Trimming took off 8 bases at V and 2 bases at J, with 20 bases between the two ends. CDR3 loop: CASRPGAGAPTDTQYF. CDR3 coding DNA: TGCGCCAGCCGTCCCGGGGCGGGGGCCCCCACAGATACGCAGTATTTT.